The present T cell receptor beta chain was sequenced within a study of radiation and T cells in renal cell carcinoma. CDR1 is SQVTM, CDR2 ANQGSEA, per germline. After removal of 4 bases from V and 7 bases from J, the junction contained 9 bases not matched to a gene. The CDR3 is 14 residues long. About this clone: Its antigen remains unidentified.

Treatment given: 15 Gy SBRT to primary tumor, nephrectomy 4 weeks later. Sequencing was performed with immunoSEQ multiplex PCR; in TCRdb, only in-frame clones are kept and a portion is missing. The sample consists of 20,000 or so clones, about 50% of them appearing once. Regarding the study as a whole: In nephrectomy-only tumors, top 100 clonotypes averaged roughly 43%, versus around 50% irradiated. Top tumor clonotypes rose in blood 2 weeks post-radiation, then contracted. Sampling covered only 0.75 to 1 g of each tumor. Pretreatment tumor biopsies were lacking, so baseline clonotypes are unknown.

The V and J genes are TRBV29-1 and TRBJ1-1; 10 bases map to TRBD1. The sample in question was tumor tissue, obtained from a patient whose treatment included radiotherapy and nephrectomy. The sequence derives from a woman between 50 and 59 years old with renal cell carcinoma. The CDR3 DNA reads as TGCAGCGTTGTAGCGGACAGGGGGTTAGGTGAAGCTTTCTTT. Protein product: CSVVADRGLGEAFF.